The 10 T cell receptor beta chains reported below all come from one sample, sequenced in a study of CD8 T cells in Susac syndrome. An amount of RNA that ranged from roughly 0.5 to 1 ug was reverse transcribed with random hexamers. TCRdb independently ran MiXCR on the immunoSEQ multiplex PCR reads; one entry per CDR3 protein. The sample holds about 110,000 distinct CDR3 sequences, 94% seen once. Material for sequencing was CD8+ T cells from PBMCs. The receptors originated from a human donor with Susac syndrome.

J is TRBJ2-1 and V is TRBV9, with D unclear. Germline-derived CDR1 and CDR2 are SGDLS and YYNGEE. Trimming cost V 0 bases and J 0 bases, with 7 bases left between them. The CDR3 extends over 15 amino acids. Here the CDR3 DNA reads TGTGCCAGCAGCGTAGGGCAGAGCTCCTACAATGAGCAGTTCTTC. Its translation is CASSVGQSSYNEQFF.

The chain employs TRBV27 and TRBJ2-1; D tentatively fits TRBD1 or TRBD2 (5 bases each). From germline, CDR1 is MNHEY and CDR2 SMNVEV (reference sequence). V lost 3 bases to trimming and J lost 9 bases, with 12 bases between them. The CDR3 runs to 13 residues. The chain's CDR3 is CASSFNIGTEQFF. The CDR3, as DNA: TGTGCCAGCAGTTTTAACATCGGGACTGAGCAGTTCTTC.

The J gene is TRBJ2-3, the V gene TRBV11-2; TRBD2 aligns across 8 bases. CDR3 length: 19 residues. J lost 0 bases, V lost 0 bases, and 11 bases had no gene match. CDR1 and CDR2 from the germline V gene are SGHAT and FQNNGV. Written as DNA, the CDR3 is TGTGCCAGCAGCTTAGATTGGGGATTAGCGGGATCTAGCACAGATACGCAGTATTTT. Amino acids: CASSLDWGLAGSSTDTQYF. The complete variable domain, with remaining parts taken from reference TRBV11-2 and TRBJ2-3, reads EAGVAQSPRYKIIEKRQSVAFWCNPISGHATLYWYQQILGQGPKLLIQFQNNGVVDDSQLPKDRFSAERLKGVDSTLKIQPAKLEDSAVYLCASSLDWGLAGSSTDTQYFGPGTRLTVL.

The chain carries TRBV4-1 and TRBJ2-7, with D maybe TRBD1 (5 bases). Trimming stripped 0 bases from V and 3 bases from J, with 15 bases between. Germline V CDR1 and CDR2: MGHRA, YSYEKL. The CDR3 extends over 16 amino acids. The CDR3 nucleotides are TGCGCCAGCAGCCAAGATGATAGGGGAACATACTACGAGCAGTACTTC. As protein: CASSQDDRGTYYEQYF.

The chain joins TRBV19 to TRBJ1-2, with D unclear. CDR3 length equals 14 residues. Germline CDR1 LNHDA, CDR2 SQIVND (reference sequence). Trimming shortened V by 2 bases and J by 4 bases, and 11 bases separated the two germline ends. Here the CDR3 reads CASSITGSVYGYTF. The CDR3 bases are TGTGCCAGTAGTATAACTGGGTCGGTCTATGGCTACACCTTC.

This clonotype has more than one count but fewer than ten. The chain employs TRBV4-1 and TRBJ2-1; D might be TRBD1 (5 bases). This CDR3 contains 17 residues. Germline V lookup: CDR1 MGHRA, CDR2 YSYEKL. Trimming cost V 4 bases and J 0 bases, with 16 bases left between them. CDR3 loop: CASSPKKQEASYNEQFF. CDR3 in DNA: TGCGCCAGCAGCCCAAAGAAACAGGAAGCCTCCTACAATGAGCAGTTCTTC.

The chain joins TRBV5-6 to TRBJ2-1, with D possibly matching TRBD1 (5 bases). Germline CDR1 and CDR2: SGHDT and YYEEEE. The germline V and J ends were trimmed by 4 bases and 2 bases, with 7 bases remaining between them. CDR3 size: 13 residues. In DNA, the CDR3 is TGTGCCAGCAGCGTGACAGCCTACAATGAGCAGTTCTTC. Translation: CASSVTAYNEQFF.

The chain carries TRBV12-3 or TRBV12-4 and TRBJ1-2; no clear D gene. V lost 5 bases, J lost 8 bases, and 12 bases lay in between. This CDR3 has 12 residues. As DNA, the CDR3 is TGTGCCAGCAGTGAATGGGAGAAGGGCTACACCTTC. Its translation is CASSEWEKGYTF.

V usage is TRBV7-3 and J usage is TRBJ1-6; TRBD1 might be the D (6 bases). The CDR3 loop spans 17 amino acids. Trimming took off 5 bases at V and 7 bases at J, with 21 bases between the two ends. Looked up from germline, CDR1 is SGHTA and CDR2 is FQGTGA. CDR3 sequence: CASSELGGPGANSPLHF. The CDR3 nucleotides are TGTGCCAGCAGCGAATTAGGGGGTCCAGGGGCGAATTCACCCCTCCACTTT.

V is TRBV9 and J is TRBJ2-1, with 7 positions matching TRBD2. The V gene's germline CDR1 is SGDLS and CDR2 YYNGEE. Unmatched junction bases numbered 14, after V lost 4 bases and J lost 10 bases. The CDR3 covers 15 residues. CDR3 region: CASSPGLGATWEQFF. The CDR3 nucleotides read TGTGCCAGCAGCCCTGGACTAGGGGCCACATGGGAGCAGTTCTTC.